This T cell receptor (beta chain) is from a study of cytomegalovirus exposure and HLA in healthy donors. General observations from the study: Accurate HLA-A and HLA-B prediction from TCR beta sequences was reported for most subjects. An apparent linkage of common viral pathogens to several of the most significant clusters emerged in a later analysis.

Notes on this clone: Its antigen is not known.

The study ran its PCR with 60 Vbeta and 13 Jbeta primers. Profiling relied on immunoSEQ multiplex PCR, and the TCRdb table lists in-frame clones only, not all of them. The repertoire includes under 130,000 clones, around two thirds of them detected once, and 3% to 4% sits in the top ten. The CDR3 totals 13 residues. Unmatched junction bases numbered 4, after V lost 6 bases and J lost 5 bases. Germline V lookup: CDR1 MNHNS, CDR2 SASEGT. Each donor was nominally healthy when sampled (though unrecorded immune exposures were likely). Input material: PBMCs. The TCR originated in a man aged 30 to 39 in good health and CMV-seropositive. The gene calls are TRBV6-1 and TRBJ2-1; 7 bases fit TRBD1. The CDR3 nucleotides are TGTGCCAGCAGCGGGACAGACAACAATGAGCAGTTCTTC. This sequence encodes CASSGTDNNEQFF.